The rows below give T cell receptor beta chains drawn from one sample of a study of Graves' ophthalmopathy and Graves' hyperthyroidism. TCRdb re-called the multiplex PCR reads through MiXCR, storing one row per CDR3 protein. The sample lists about 370,000 distinct CDR3 sequences, 15% to 20% seen once, with 2.4% in the top ten. Material: peripheral blood. All receptors derive from an adult woman with stable Graves' hyperthyroidism. CDR3s include the opening cysteine and the closing phenylalanine or tryptophan. Each record gives: CDR3 DNA, CDR3 protein, D gene, clone size, V gene, J gene. A D gene is named only where the DNA matches it firmly. Clone size is stated in some rows and not others, as once, few, many or a class when expanded.

cdr3_nt: TGTGCCAGCAGCCCAAGGGGGGCTTCTTCAACTAGGGGCTACACCTTC
cdr3_aa: CASSPRGASSTRGYTF
d_call: .
clone_size: .
v_call: TRBV3-1
j_call: TRBJ1-2

cdr3_nt: TGTGCCAGCAGAGACTCCCGTCTCAACATTCAGTACTTC
cdr3_aa: CASRDSRLNIQYF
d_call: .
clone_size: many
v_call: TRBV14
j_call: TRBJ2-4

cdr3_nt: TGTGCCACCGGGACAGGGGGCGCTGGGGCCAACGTCCTGACTTTC
cdr3_aa: CATGTGGAGANVLTF
d_call: TRBD1
clone_size: .
v_call: TRBV10-3
j_call: TRBJ2-6

cdr3_nt: TGTGCCAGCAGCTCCGGGACAGGGGGCTCCTATAATTCACCCCTCCACTTT
cdr3_aa: CASSSGTGGSYNSPLHF
d_call: TRBD1
clone_size: many
v_call: TRBV7-9
j_call: TRBJ1-6

cdr3_nt: TGTGCCAGCAGTTCGGGACTAGCGGGCAGCACCGGGGAGCTGTTTTTT
cdr3_aa: CASSSGLAGSTGELFF
d_call: TRBD2
clone_size: many
v_call: TRBV28
j_call: TRBJ2-2

cdr3_nt: TGTGCCAGCAGTGAATCTGCCGGGCGGGGAGGCTACACCTTC
cdr3_aa: CASSESAGRGGYTF
d_call: .
clone_size: many
v_call: TRBV6-1
j_call: TRBJ1-2

cdr3_nt: TGCAGCGCTTCCGGGGGGACTGGGGGGACCCAGTACTTC
cdr3_aa: CSASGGTGGTQYF
d_call: TRBD2
clone_size: few
v_call: TRBV29-1
j_call: TRBJ2-5

cdr3_nt: TGTGCCAGCAGCTCGGGACAGGTTTATTCTGAAGCTTTCTTT
cdr3_aa: CASSSGQVYSEAFF
d_call: TRBD1
clone_size: many
v_call: TRBV11-1
j_call: TRBJ1-1

cdr3_nt: TGTGCCAGCAGCGTTCGGATTCAGGACAACAGGGGGCGGCAAGAGACCCAGTACTTC
cdr3_aa: CASSVRIQDNRGRQETQYF
d_call: TRBD1
clone_size: .
v_call: TRBV11-2
j_call: TRBJ2-5

cdr3_nt: TGTGCCAGCAGTACCGCATGGACCCAGTACTTC
cdr3_aa: CASSTAWTQYF
d_call: .
clone_size: many
v_call: TRBV28
j_call: TRBJ2-5

cdr3_nt: TGTGCCAGCAGTTACAGGGTGACTGAAGCTTTCTTT
cdr3_aa: CASSYRVTEAFF
d_call: .
clone_size: many
v_call: TRBV12-3/TRBV12-4
j_call: TRBJ1-1

cdr3_nt: TGTGCCAGCAGCTCTAACCCGACTGAGAACCAGGTTCACTACCTCTCCTACGAGCAGTACTTC
cdr3_aa: CASSSNPTENQVHYLSYEQYF
d_call: .
clone_size: many
v_call: TRBV7-3
j_call: TRBJ2-7

cdr3_nt: TGTGCCAGCAGCTTAGCGGTGGGGAAGACCTCCTACGAGCAGTACTTC
cdr3_aa: CASSLAVGKTSYEQYF
d_call: .
clone_size: many
v_call: TRBV7-8
j_call: TRBJ2-7

cdr3_nt: TGTGCCAGCAGTGAAGCGCTGGGGGACTCCTACGAGCAGTACTTC
cdr3_aa: CASSEALGDSYEQYF
d_call: .
clone_size: .
v_call: TRBV6-1
j_call: TRBJ2-7

cdr3_nt: TGTGCCAGCAGCCAGAGACCTGCCCACGAGCAGTACTTC
cdr3_aa: CASSQRPAHEQYF
d_call: .
clone_size: many
v_call: TRBV3-1
j_call: TRBJ2-7

cdr3_nt: TGTGCCAGCAGTTTACGCGGTTCGGTAGAACGCTCCTACGAGCAGTACTTC
cdr3_aa: CASSLRGSVERSYEQYF
d_call: .
clone_size: many
v_call: TRBV27
j_call: TRBJ2-7

cdr3_nt: TGTGCCAGTAGTTCCCAGGGGGCCCAAAGGGATCAGCCCCAGCATTTT
cdr3_aa: CASSSQGAQRDQPQHF
d_call: TRBD1
clone_size: many
v_call: TRBV19
j_call: TRBJ1-5

cdr3_nt: TGCGCCAGCAGCCAAGACAGGTTGGGGAACACTGAAGCTTTCTTT
cdr3_aa: CASSQDRLGNTEAFF
d_call: .
clone_size: few
v_call: TRBV4-3
j_call: TRBJ1-1

cdr3_nt: TGCAGCGTGAGGCAGGGTAATAGGCCCGGGGAGCTGTTTTTT
cdr3_aa: CSVRQGNRPGELFF
d_call: .
clone_size: many
v_call: TRBV29-1
j_call: TRBJ2-2

cdr3_nt: TGTGCCAGCAGTCGGGACCAGGGTACCTACGAGCAGTACTTC
cdr3_aa: CASSRDQGTYEQYF
d_call: .
clone_size: many
v_call: TRBV12-3/TRBV12-4
j_call: TRBJ2-7

cdr3_nt: TGTGCCAGCAGCCCCCCCTCCTACGAGCAGTACTTC
cdr3_aa: CASSPPSYEQYF
d_call: .
clone_size: many
v_call: TRBV7-8
j_call: TRBJ2-7

cdr3_nt: TGTGCCACCTCGGGGACCGGCATCACTAGCACAGATACGCAGTATTTT
cdr3_aa: CATSGTGITSTDTQYF
d_call: .
clone_size: .
v_call: TRBV24-1
j_call: TRBJ2-3

cdr3_nt: TGCGCCAGCAGTGAGGTCCCGCAGAACTACGAGCAGTACTTC
cdr3_aa: CASSEVPQNYEQYF
d_call: .
clone_size: many
v_call: TRBV10-1
j_call: TRBJ2-7

cdr3_nt: TGTGCCAGCAGCTCCTATAATTCACCCCTCCACTTT
cdr3_aa: CASSSYNSPLHF
d_call: .
clone_size: many
v_call: TRBV12-3/TRBV12-4
j_call: TRBJ1-6

cdr3_nt: TGTGCCAGCAGTTACTCGAGTTATGAGAGGTCCGCTGGAAACACCATATATTTT
cdr3_aa: CASSYSSYERSAGNTIYF
d_call: .
clone_size: many
v_call: TRBV6-2/TRBV6-3
j_call: TRBJ1-3

cdr3_nt: TGTGCCAGCAGCTTGAATAGCAATCAGCCCCAGCAGTTT
cdr3_aa: CASSLNSNQPQQF
d_call: .
clone_size: .
v_call: TRBV7-9
j_call: TRBJ1-5

cdr3_nt: TGCAGCGTTGACAGGGGAAGCGTATATGGCTACACCTTC
cdr3_aa: CSVDRGSVYGYTF
d_call: .
clone_size: many
v_call: TRBV29-1
j_call: TRBJ1-2

cdr3_nt: TGTGCCAGCAGCTTTATTCTGGAGACCCAGTACTTC
cdr3_aa: CASSFILETQYF
d_call: .
clone_size: .
v_call: TRBV13
j_call: TRBJ2-5

cdr3_nt: TGTGCCATCAGTGAAGGGACGAGGGATCAGCCCCAGCATTTT
cdr3_aa: CAISEGTRDQPQHF
d_call: .
clone_size: many
v_call: TRBV10-3
j_call: TRBJ1-5

cdr3_nt: TGCGCCAGCAGCCCCAGAGCGGGAGCGGCAGATACGCAGTATTTT
cdr3_aa: CASSPRAGAADTQYF
d_call: TRBD2
clone_size: few
v_call: TRBV5-1
j_call: TRBJ2-3

cdr3_nt: TGTGCCAGCAGTTTAATCGGGTCCGGGGCCAACGTCCTGACTTTC
cdr3_aa: CASSLIGSGANVLTF
d_call: .
clone_size: many
v_call: TRBV28
j_call: TRBJ2-6

cdr3_nt: TGTGCCAGCAGTGACCCGGGACAGGGGGTCAATGAGCAGTTCTTC
cdr3_aa: CASSDPGQGVNEQFF
d_call: TRBD1
clone_size: few
v_call: TRBV6-1
j_call: TRBJ2-1

cdr3_nt: TGTGCCAGCAGTTTGCACAGCACCTCTGGAACCACCATATATTTT
cdr3_aa: CASSLHSTSGTTIYF
d_call: .
clone_size: many
v_call: TRBV12-3/TRBV12-4
j_call: TRBJ1-3

cdr3_nt: TGTGCCACTAGGACATCCTCTGGGGCCAACGTCCTGACTTTC
cdr3_aa: CATRTSSGANVLTF
d_call: .
clone_size: .
v_call: TRBV15
j_call: TRBJ2-6

cdr3_nt: TGTGCCAGCAGAGGACAGAGCCAAGAGACCCAGTACTTC
cdr3_aa: CASRGQSQETQYF
d_call: .
clone_size: many
v_call: TRBV25-1
j_call: TRBJ2-5

cdr3_nt: TGTGCCAGCAGTGTAGGGACAAATCAAGAGACCCAGTACTTC
cdr3_aa: CASSVGTNQETQYF
d_call: .
clone_size: many
v_call: TRBV2
j_call: TRBJ2-5

cdr3_nt: TGTGCCAGCAGCTTAACACAGGGGATCTACGAGCAGTACTTC
cdr3_aa: CASSLTQGIYEQYF
d_call: TRBD1
clone_size: many
v_call: TRBV7-2
j_call: TRBJ2-7

cdr3_nt: TGTGCCATCAGTGACGGCCACAGCTCCTATAATTCACCCCTCCACTTT
cdr3_aa: CAISDGHSSYNSPLHF
d_call: .
clone_size: many
v_call: TRBV10-3
j_call: TRBJ1-6

cdr3_nt: TGTGCCAGCAGCCCCGGGCCCCCAGGCGGCTACACCTTC
cdr3_aa: CASSPGPPGGYTF
d_call: .
clone_size: many
v_call: TRBV12-3/TRBV12-4
j_call: TRBJ1-2

cdr3_nt: TGCAGTGCTAACACAGGAGAGATCTATGGCTACACCTTC
cdr3_aa: CSANTGEIYGYTF
d_call: .
clone_size: many
v_call: TRBV20-1
j_call: TRBJ1-2

cdr3_nt: TGTGCCAGCAGCGTACACCTTGAGGGGCAGAACTATGGCTACACCTTC
cdr3_aa: CASSVHLEGQNYGYTF
d_call: .
clone_size: .
v_call: TRBV9
j_call: TRBJ1-2

cdr3_nt: TGTGCCAGCAGTTTACATGGTATTAATTCACCCCTCCACTTT
cdr3_aa: CASSLHGINSPLHF
d_call: .
clone_size: once
v_call: TRBV27
j_call: TRBJ1-6

cdr3_nt: TGCAGTGCCCGGAGGGGAGGCCCCACCGGGGAGCTGTTTTTT
cdr3_aa: CSARRGGPTGELFF
d_call: .
clone_size: .
v_call: TRBV20-1
j_call: TRBJ2-2

cdr3_nt: TGTGCTAGTGGTTTGCCCCAGGGGGCGGGAGGCTACACCTTC
cdr3_aa: CASGLPQGAGGYTF
d_call: TRBD1
clone_size: many
v_call: TRBV12-5
j_call: TRBJ1-2

cdr3_nt: TGTGCCAGCAGGTCGACTATCGGTTCCTACGATCAGTACTTC
cdr3_aa: CASRSTIGSYDQYF
d_call: .
clone_size: .
v_call: TRBV12-3/TRBV12-4
j_call: TRBJ2-7

cdr3_nt: TGCGCCAGCAGCCCCCAGCCGGGGGCGCGGGGCACTGAAGCTTTCTTT
cdr3_aa: CASSPQPGARGTEAFF
d_call: .
clone_size: .
v_call: TRBV4-1
j_call: TRBJ1-1

cdr3_nt: TGTGCCTGGGGCAGGGGCGACTCTGGAAACACCATATATTTT
cdr3_aa: CAWGRGDSGNTIYF
d_call: .
clone_size: .
v_call: TRBV12-3/TRBV12-4
j_call: TRBJ1-3

cdr3_nt: TGTGCCAGCAGCCTGTGGATAGCAGTCGAGCAGTACTTC
cdr3_aa: CASSLWIAVEQYF
d_call: .
clone_size: .
v_call: TRBV28
j_call: TRBJ2-7

cdr3_nt: TGTGCCAGCGGAGCACTAGCGGGAGTGTGGGGTTTGGGTCACGAGCAGTACTTC
cdr3_aa: CASGALAGVWGLGHEQYF
d_call: TRBD2
clone_size: many
v_call: TRBV12-3/TRBV12-4
j_call: TRBJ2-7

cdr3_nt: TGTGCCATCGGTACTAGCGGGAGTGGTGAGCAGTACTTC
cdr3_aa: CAIGTSGSGEQYF
d_call: TRBD2
clone_size: many
v_call: TRBV10-3
j_call: TRBJ2-7

cdr3_nt: TGTGCCAGCAGTGACTCCGGGAGGACTGAAGCTTTCTTT
cdr3_aa: CASSDSGRTEAFF
d_call: .
clone_size: .
v_call: TRBV28
j_call: TRBJ1-1